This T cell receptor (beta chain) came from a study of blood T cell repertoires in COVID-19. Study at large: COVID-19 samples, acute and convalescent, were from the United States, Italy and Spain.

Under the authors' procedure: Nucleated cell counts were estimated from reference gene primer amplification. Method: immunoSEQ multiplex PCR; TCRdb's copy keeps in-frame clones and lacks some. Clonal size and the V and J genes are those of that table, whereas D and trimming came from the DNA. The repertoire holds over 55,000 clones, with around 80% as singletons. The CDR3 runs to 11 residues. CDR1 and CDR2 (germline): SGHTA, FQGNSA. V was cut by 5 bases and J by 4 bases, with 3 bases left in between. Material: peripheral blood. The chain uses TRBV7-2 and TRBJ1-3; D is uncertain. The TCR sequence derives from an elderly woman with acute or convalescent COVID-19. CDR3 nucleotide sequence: TGTGCCAGCAGCCTCGGAAACACCATATATTTT. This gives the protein CASSLGNTIYF.